One and the same sample provided the 23 T cell receptor beta chains below, sequenced in a study of CD8 T cells in Susac syndrome. An amount of RNA that ranged from roughly 0.45 to 1 ug was reverse transcribed with random hexamers. TCRdb reprocessed the immunoSEQ multiplex PCR reads with MiXCR, giving one entry per CDR3 protein. The sample lists 65,000 to 100,000 distinct CDR3 sequences; around 96% were seen once. The material sequenced was CD8+ T cells from PBMCs. The receptors were sampled from a human donor with Susac syndrome.

V gene TRBV29-1 combines with J gene TRBJ2-1; 7 bases agree with TRBD1. The CDR3 totals 12 residues. The trim removed 4 bases at V and 12 bases at J, leaving 9 bases unmatched. Germline CDR1 and CDR2: SQVTM and ANQGSEA. CDR3 coding DNA: TGCAGCGTTGTGGGCAGGGGGTCGGGGCAGTTCTTC. It encodes CSVVGRGSGQFF.

The chain recombines TRBV5-1 with TRBJ2-3; possible D gene TRBD2, 6 bases. The CDR3 is 15 amino acids. Germline CDR1 reads SGHRS; CDR2 reads YFSETQ. V was clipped by 3 bases and J by 2 bases, with 13 bases between them. The CDR3 sequence: CASSWDCQATDTQYF. CDR3 sequence (DNA): TGCGCCAGCAGCTGGGACTGCCAGGCCACAGATACGCAGTATTTT.

The chain has TRBV7-8 and TRBJ2-5, with D hard to call. Germline-derived CDR1 and CDR2 are SGHVS and FQNEAQ. The length of the CDR3 is 15 residues. The V and J ends lost 0 bases and 5 bases respectively, with 13 bases between them. Written as DNA, the CDR3 is TGTGCCAGCAGCTTAGCGCTGGTCGGCTTGGAGACCCAGTACTTC. The encoded protein is CASSLALVGLETQYF.

The rearrangement links TRBV20-1 to TRBJ1-2, with a tentative D call TRBD1 (6 bases). CDR1 is DFQATT and CDR2 is SNEGSKA in the germline V gene (reference sequence). CDR3 length: 14 residues. V dropped 6 bases and J dropped 1 base, with 15 bases sitting between them. The CDR3, as DNA: TGCAGTGCAGAGACAGGACAACATAACTATGGCTACACCTTC. Amino acid sequence: CSAETGQHNYGYTF.

The chain couples TRBV6-5 to TRBJ2-1; no definite D call. There are 13 residues in the CDR3. V lost 3 bases and J 3 bases, leaving 6 bases between the germline ends. Germline V gives CDR1 MNHEY, CDR2 SVGAGI. DNA of the CDR3: TGTGCCAGCAGTTATGGACGCTACAATGAGCAGTTCTTC. It yields the protein CASSYGRYNEQFF.

Only one count was recorded for this clonotype. V gene TRBV5-1 combines with J gene TRBJ2-2; 7 bases fit TRBD1. J gave up 4 bases and V 0 bases, and 6 bases lay outside the gene matches. Germline V CDR1 and CDR2: SGHRS, YFSETQ. This CDR3 region has 16 residues. CDR3 DNA sequence: TGCGCCAGCAGCTTGGCAGACAGGGATGGCACCGGGGAGCTGTTTTTT. It is translated as CASSLADRDGTGELFF.

This clonotype was seen only once. The V call is TRBV5-1, the J call TRBJ2-7; D is tentatively TRBD1 or TRBD2 (5 bases each). Germline assignment: CDR1 SGHRS and CDR2 YFSETQ. Trimming stripped 2 bases from V and 2 bases from J, with 11 bases between. This CDR3 region has 14 residues. CDR3: CASSLGDGTYEQYV. The CDR3 DNA reads as TGCGCCAGCAGCTTAGGGGACGGCACCTACGAGCAGTACGTC.

The V call is TRBV13, the J call TRBJ2-2, with a weak D call TRBD2 (5 bases). The V gene lost 5 bases and the J gene lost 1 base, with 8 bases spanning the gap. Per germline, CDR1 PRHDT and CDR2 FYEKMQ (reference sequence). CDR3 length: 14 residues. In DNA, the CDR3 is TGTGCCAGCAGCCACGGGAAGAACACCGGGGAGCTGTTTTTT. This encodes CASSHGKNTGELFF. The full variable domain, rest sourced from reference TRBV13 and TRBJ2-2, is AAGVIQSPRHLIKEKRETATLKCYPIPRHDTVYWYQQGPGQDPQFLISFYEKMQSDKGSIPDRFSAQQFSDYHSELNMSSLELGDSALYFCASSHGKNTGELFFGEGSRLTVL.

This clonotype was recorded only once. The V call is TRBV3-1, the J call TRBJ2-3; 7 bases are shared with TRBD2. Germline V gene lookup returns CDR1 LGHDT and CDR2 YNNKEL (reference sequence). This CDR3 contains 17 residues. V shed 3 bases, J shed 2 bases, and the junction held 11 bases outside the gene matches. CDR3 DNA: TGTGCCAGCAGCCAGTACCCGGGGGACTATGTCACAGATACGCAGTATTTT. It is translated as CASSQYPGDYVTDTQYF.

This clonotype occurred a few times. This chain uses TRBV13 with TRBJ2-1; D gene uncertain. CDR1 PRHDT and CDR2 FYEKMQ come from the germline V gene (reference sequence). CDR3 length: 11 amino acids. The germline V and J ends were trimmed by 3 bases and 6 bases, with 3 bases remaining between them. CDR3 loop: CASSFSNEQFF. The CDR3 region has the DNA TGTGCCAGCAGCTTTAGCAATGAGCAGTTCTTC.

This chain links TRBV30 with TRBJ2-3; D unresolved. The CDR3 length is 10 residues. V lost 6 bases and J lost 5, with 6 bases in between. Germline loops: CDR1 GTSNPN, CDR2 SVGIG (reference sequence). The CDR3 region is CACLIDTQYF. The CDR3 nucleotides read TGTGCCTGTCTTATAGATACGCAGTATTTT.

V gene TRBV20-1 combines with J gene TRBJ2-1, with TRBD2 as a possible D gene (7 bases). The CDR3 has 12 amino acids. Germline loops: CDR1 DFQATT, CDR2 SNEGSKA (reference sequence). The CDR3 nucleotides read TGCGGTTTTTTGGGGGGGCCTTATGAGCAGTTCTTC. Translation: CGFLGGPYEQFF.

This rearrangement joins TRBV19 to TRBJ1-1; D remains unclear. V dropped 3 bases and J dropped 5 bases, with 13 bases sitting between them. Germline-derived CDR1 and CDR2 are LNHDA and SQIVND (reference sequence). This CDR3 has 14 amino acids. CDR3: CASSIVEGRTEAFF. CDR3 in DNA: TGTGCCAGTAGTATCGTCGAGGGAAGGACTGAAGCTTTCTTT.

The DNA of the CDR3 is TGTGCCAGCAGCTTGGTCCAAGCCCCCTCCTACAATGAGCAGTTCTTC. Its protein product is CASSLVQAPSYNEQFF. The genes are TRBV5-6 and TRBJ2-1, with D unclear. The CDR3 has 16 residues. The ends were cut back, 0 bases at V and 0 bases at J, with 10 bases in the middle. The germline V gene has CDR1 SGHDT and CDR2 YYEEEE.

The chain couples TRBV6-2 or TRBV6-3 to TRBJ2-1; 7 bases agree with TRBD1. The CDR3 has 14 amino acids. Germline lookup yields CDR1 MNHEY and CDR2 SVGEGT. The trim removed 5 bases at V and 7 bases at J, leaving 8 bases unmatched. CDR3 amino acids: CASSPTGRTNEQFF. The CDR3 DNA reads as TGTGCCAGCAGTCCGACAGGGCGGACAAATGAGCAGTTCTTC.

V gene TRBV9 combines with J gene TRBJ2-3; D is possibly TRBD1 (5 bases). Germline V gene lookup returns CDR1 SGDLS and CDR2 YYNGEE. The CDR3 totals 17 residues. V dropped 0 bases and J dropped 2 bases, with 16 bases sitting between them. The CDR3 nucleotides read TGTGCCAGCAGCGTAGGTCTGGGCATGGGGCTCACAGATACGCAGTATTTT. This codes for CASSVGLGMGLTDTQYF.

The gene calls are TRBV28 and TRBJ1-5; D is ambiguous. Germline V gene data show CDR1 as MDHEN and CDR2 as SYDVKM. The CDR3 length is 17 residues. V dropped 6 bases and J dropped 9 bases, with 27 bases sitting between them. For the CDR3, the DNA is TGTGCCAGCAGCCCCGGGCCGGACCGACCCAATGTCCCGCCCCAGCATTTT. This codes for CASSPGPDRPNVPPQHF.

The rearrangement uses TRBV6-4 and TRBJ2-3, with D possibly matching TRBD2 (5 bases). V was pared by 0 bases and J by 4 bases, with 11 bases between. Germline CDR1 and CDR2: MRHNA and SNTAGT. CDR3 length equals 15 residues. The CDR3 protein is CASSDSEGVADTQYF. In nucleotides, the CDR3 is TGTGCCAGCAGTGACTCTGAGGGAGTCGCAGATACGCAGTATTTT.

The J gene is TRBJ2-1, the V gene TRBV5-1; D remains ambiguous. Trimming removed 0 bases at V and 0 bases at J, with 10 bases between. The CDR3 is made up of 16 amino acids. The germline V gene has CDR1 SGHRS and CDR2 YFSETQ. DNA for the CDR3: TGCGCCAGCAGCTTGGAGTTGGCGGCCTCCTACAATGAGCAGTTCTTC. Protein: CASSLELAASYNEQFF.

The chain uses TRBV24-1 and TRBJ2-3, with D possibly TRBD2 on 7 matching bases. Germline values: CDR1 KGHDR, CDR2 SFDVKD. The CDR3 is made up of 16 amino acids. V lost 2 bases to trimming and J lost 2 bases, with 13 bases between them. The DNA of the CDR3 is TGTGCCACCAGTGATTGGGGGGGCAGGACCACAGATACGCAGTATTTT. It yields the protein CATSDWGGRTTDTQYF.

V gene TRBV9 combines with J gene TRBJ2-7; 7 bases fit TRBD1. The CDR3 runs to 16 residues. The ends lost 3 bases at V and 2 bases at J; junction bases unmatched: 11. Germline CDR1 is SGDLS and CDR2 is YYNGEE. CDR3 sequence reads: CASSADQQGRPYEQYF. The CDR3 DNA is TGTGCCAGCAGCGCCGACCAACAGGGGCGCCCCTACGAGCAGTACTTC.

The chain couples TRBV6-2 or TRBV6-3 to TRBJ2-7, with D perhaps being TRBD1 or TRBD2 (5 bases each). From germline, CDR1 is MNHEY and CDR2 SVGEGT. The germline V and J ends were trimmed by 7 bases and 7 bases, with 14 bases remaining between them. The CDR3 is made up of 12 amino acids. This chain's CDR3 is CASTPGSFEQYF. CDR3 sequence (DNA): TGTGCCAGCACCCCAGGGAGCTTTGAGCAGTACTTC.

V is TRBV2 and J is TRBJ2-6; D gene uncertain. Trimming cost V 6 bases and J 1 base, with 19 bases left between them. CDR1 SNHLY and CDR2 FYNNEI come from the germline V gene. The CDR3 has 18 amino acids. This CDR3 reads CASSDVRLSSSGANVLTF. CDR3 DNA sequence: TGTGCCAGCAGCGACGTCCGACTCAGCTCTTCTGGGGCCAACGTCCTGACTTTC.